This T cell receptor (beta chain) derives from a study of human T cells and chemical hapten exposure (dated by TCRdb to about 2021). About the investigation overall: For sensitization, 2% DPC in acetone was applied to a 2 cm by 2 cm area of upper inner arm skin. Throughout the study period of roughly five months, patients also received therapeutic DPC doses to the scalp every week. Patch tests used Finn chambers with 0.01% DPC on the upper back, scored after 6 days by International Contact Dermatitis Research Group standards. Alopecia areata with under or over 50% scalp involvement, alopecia totalis and alopecia universalis were represented in the patient cohort, which was mostly female. Libraries were pooled for sequencing, and variation in per-sample TCR yields was attributed mainly to small differences in library volumes within the pool. In alopecia patients, the study followed how the peripheral blood TCR repertoire changed in vivo over primary and secondary sensitization to diphenylcyclopropenone (DPC), a hapten. Blood samples were taken from patients before sensitization (week 0) and at 2, 6 and about 24 weeks after DPC sensitization. For TCR sequencing, blood came from about 29 alopecia patients at anywhere from one to four time points (pre-sensitization, 2, 6 and 24 weeks).

Libraries came from RACE. Sequencing took place on a NextSeq 500. During library preparation, unique molecular identifiers were attached to individual cDNA molecules so that TCRs could be counted quantitatively and reproducibly. Each blood RNA sample was used to sequence both TCR alpha and TCR beta chains. Per the authors' processing: A median of about 87,000 TCRs per sample was observed, with a range of about 20,000 to 750,000. V, J and CDR3 annotation of the TCR reads was performed with the Decombinator software suite. For PS versus PT1 abundance plots, all samples were subsampled to the same number of TCRs (28,000). Expanded TCRs were defined as absent before sensitization and observed at least eight times at the 2-week time point. TCRdb itself trimmed the public reads at Q25 with fastp, ran MiXCR and retained productive beta chains. CDR3 protein sequences are deduplicated, and each keeps its most common genes and DNA. The V and J calls reflect TCRdb's pipeline rather than the authors' work. For this sample the table gives about 160,000 distinct CDR3 sequences, of which about 27% were detected only once. The top ten clones comprise around 2.3% of the sample.

The germline V gene yields SGHVS for CDR1 and FQNEAQ for CDR2. From the cysteine through the phenylalanine, the CDR3 covers 14 amino acids. The kept DNA is CDR3 alone, 42 bases in frame from the first base. Study-level results and caveats: A positive correlation was found between the number of PT1 expanded TCRs and patch test score, with significance reached at thresholds 8, 16 and 32 but not 4. Expanded TCRs formed significantly more large CDR3 similarity clusters than pre-sensitization or healthy control sets, consistent with antigen-driven responses. Alopecia, a presumed autoimmune disease, was present in all patients, so the immune response of the patients might differ from that of healthy individuals. DPC sensitization did not change the number of TCRs with a frequency above 1 in 1000, and there was no evidence of changes in global repertoire structure. After repeated subsampling, the strength of the expansion versus patch-test correlation and the threshold at which it became significant changed.

This clonotype was seen a few times. The antigen it recognizes is unknown. One junction end disagrees with the germline gene, perhaps due to a read error. The time point label corresponds to: patch test 3, about 24 weeks after DPC sensitization. The label giving this sample's treatment or condition can be read as: therapeutic diphenylcyclopropenone sensitization with weekly scalp DPC. At every patch-test visit, the blood draw took place before the patch test was put on. Patients were considered eligible if aged 18 to 70, diagnosed with alopecia and deemed suitable for DPC therapy, and patients were excluded if pregnant. Total RNA was isolated from unfractionated whole blood collected in Tempus Blood RNA tubes.

This specimen consisted of whole blood, obtained in connection with sensitization to the hapten diphenylcyclopropenone (DPC). In this chain, TRBV7-8 is recombined with TRBJ2-3; 6 matching bases give a weak D call of TRBD2. The origin of this receptor is a woman between 18 and 29 years old with alopecia areata. Some clones in this sample may be carry-over from other donors' samples. The DNA sequence is TGTGCCAGCAGCCGGGTCGGGAGAAAAGATGCGCAGTATTTT. The resulting protein is CASSRVGRKDAQYF.